This T cell receptor (beta chain) comes out of a study of OX40 agonist ivuxolimab in advanced cancers. A word on this clone: Distinct nucleotide sequences in the sample also encode this CDR3.

The CDR3 consists of 14 residues. The germline CDR1 and CDR2 sequences are SGHRS and YFSETQ. V was pared by 1 base and J by 1 base, with 8 bases between. The data were produced by immunoSEQ multiplex PCR, yet TCRdb's version contains in-frame clones alone and is incomplete. The table has roughly 61,000 clones, roughly four fifths seen once. The sample consisted of CD4+ or CD8+ T cells sorted from blood, taken in a trial of the OX40 agonist ivuxolimab. The chain couples TRBV5-1 to TRBJ1-1; D ambiguous. The TCR originated in an adult with an advanced solid tumor such as melanoma, head and neck, liver or kidney cancer. CDR3 amino acids: CASSLLAENTEAFF. The CDR3 DNA is TGCGCCAGCAGCTTGTTGGCAGAGAACACTGAAGCTTTCTTT.